This T cell receptor (beta chain) is from a study of blood T cells in healthy people across ages. Primers used in a second PCR of roughly 6 to 11 cycles were a sample-barcoded 5' primer and a J-beta primer mix. TCRdb re-derived calls from the 5' RACE reads in MiXCR, one entry per CDR3 protein. The data show some 1.7 million distinct CDR3 sequences, 28% seen once. The ends lost 5 bases at V and 8 bases at J; junction bases unmatched: 2. The V gene's germline CDR1 is SGHTA and CDR2 FQGNSA. The CDR3 extends over 14 amino acids. This clonotype was seen ten or more times. The receptor was isolated from a woman aged 25 to 39 in good health. Sequenced material: blood. V and J are TRBV7-2 and TRBJ2-1; 14 bases are shared with TRBD2. CDR3 bases: TGTGCCAGCAGCCTGACTAGCGGGAGGGATGAGCAGTTCTTC. It specifies CASSLTSGRDEQFF.